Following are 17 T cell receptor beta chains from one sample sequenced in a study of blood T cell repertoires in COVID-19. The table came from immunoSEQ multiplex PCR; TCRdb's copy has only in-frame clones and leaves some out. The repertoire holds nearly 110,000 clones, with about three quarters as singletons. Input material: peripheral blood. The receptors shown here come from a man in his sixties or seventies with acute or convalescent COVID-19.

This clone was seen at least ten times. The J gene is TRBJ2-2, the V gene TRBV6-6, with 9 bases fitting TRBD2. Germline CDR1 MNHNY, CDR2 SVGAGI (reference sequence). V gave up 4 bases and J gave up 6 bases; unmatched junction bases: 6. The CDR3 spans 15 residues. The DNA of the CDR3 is TGTGCCAGCAGTTCGACGGGACTAGCCTCCGGGGAGCTGTTTTTT. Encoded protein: CASSSTGLASGELFF.

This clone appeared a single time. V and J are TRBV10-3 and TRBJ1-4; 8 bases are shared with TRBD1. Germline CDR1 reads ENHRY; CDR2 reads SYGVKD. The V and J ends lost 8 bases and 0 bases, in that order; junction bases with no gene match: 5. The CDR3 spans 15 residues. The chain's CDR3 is CAIRAGGSTNEKLFF. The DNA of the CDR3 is TGTGCCATCCGGGCAGGGGGCTCAACTAATGAAAAACTGTTTTTT.

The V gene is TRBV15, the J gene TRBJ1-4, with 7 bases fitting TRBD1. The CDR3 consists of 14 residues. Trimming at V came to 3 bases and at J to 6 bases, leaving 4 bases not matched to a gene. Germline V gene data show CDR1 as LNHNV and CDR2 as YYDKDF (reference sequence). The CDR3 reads CATSSDRADEKLFF. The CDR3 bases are TGTGCCACCAGCAGCGACAGGGCGGATGAAAAACTGTTTTTT.

In DNA, the CDR3 is TGTGCCAGCAGCCAAGAAGGGCAGGGGGCCCCTGGAAACACCATATATTTT. This encodes CASSQEGQGAPGNTIYF. The chain links TRBV4-2 to TRBJ1-3; 8 nucleotides match TRBD1. The CDR3 consists of 17 residues. In germline, CDR1 is LGHNA, CDR2 YNFKEQ. With V trimmed by 0 bases and J by 2 bases, 6 bases remained unmatched.

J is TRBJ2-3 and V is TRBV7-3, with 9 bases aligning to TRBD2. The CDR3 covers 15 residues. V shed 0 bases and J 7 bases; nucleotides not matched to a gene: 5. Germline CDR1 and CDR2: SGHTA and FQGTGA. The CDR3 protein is CASSLTASGEHTQYF. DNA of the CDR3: TGTGCCAGCAGCTTAACGGCTAGCGGGGAACATACGCAGTATTTT.

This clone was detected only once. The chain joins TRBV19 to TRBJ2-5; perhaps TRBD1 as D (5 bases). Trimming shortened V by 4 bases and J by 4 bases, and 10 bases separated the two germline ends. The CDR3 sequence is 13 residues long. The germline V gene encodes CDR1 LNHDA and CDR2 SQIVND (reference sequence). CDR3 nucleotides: TGTGCCAGTAGTAACGCCAGGGCAGAGACCCAGTACTTC. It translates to CASSNARAETQYF.

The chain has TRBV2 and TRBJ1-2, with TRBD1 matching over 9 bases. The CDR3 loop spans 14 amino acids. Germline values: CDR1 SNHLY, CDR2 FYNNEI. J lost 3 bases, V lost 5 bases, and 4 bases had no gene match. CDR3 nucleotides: TGTGCCAGCAGTCGGACAGGGGAGTACTATGGCTACACCTTC. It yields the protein CASSRTGEYYGYTF.

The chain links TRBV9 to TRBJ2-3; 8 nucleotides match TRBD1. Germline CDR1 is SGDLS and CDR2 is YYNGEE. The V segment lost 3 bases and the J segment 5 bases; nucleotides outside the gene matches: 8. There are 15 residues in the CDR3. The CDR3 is CASSARTGSGDTQYF. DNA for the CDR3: TGTGCCAGCAGCGCCAGGACAGGGTCGGGAGATACGCAGTATTTT.

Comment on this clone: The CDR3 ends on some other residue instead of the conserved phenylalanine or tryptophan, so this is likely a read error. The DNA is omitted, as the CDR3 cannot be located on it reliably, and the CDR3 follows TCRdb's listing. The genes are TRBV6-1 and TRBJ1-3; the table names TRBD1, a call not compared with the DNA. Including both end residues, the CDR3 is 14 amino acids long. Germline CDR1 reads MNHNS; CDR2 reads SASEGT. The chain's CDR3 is CASSELDDRSRAWA.

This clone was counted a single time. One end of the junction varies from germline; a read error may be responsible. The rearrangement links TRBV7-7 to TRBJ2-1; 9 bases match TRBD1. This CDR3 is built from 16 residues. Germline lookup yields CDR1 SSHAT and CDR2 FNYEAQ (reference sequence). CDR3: CASSPRTGATNNEQFF. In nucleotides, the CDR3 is TGTGCTAGCAGCCCCCGGACAGGGGCCACGAACAATGAGCAGTTCTTC.

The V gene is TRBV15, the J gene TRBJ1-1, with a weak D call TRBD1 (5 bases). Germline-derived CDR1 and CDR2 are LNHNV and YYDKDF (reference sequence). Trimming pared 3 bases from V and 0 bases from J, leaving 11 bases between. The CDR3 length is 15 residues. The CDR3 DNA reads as TGTGCCACCAGCAGCAAAGGGGCGGTGAACACTGAAGCTTTCTTT. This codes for CATSSKGAVNTEAFF. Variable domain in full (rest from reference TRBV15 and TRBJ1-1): DAMVIQNPRYQVTQFGKPVTLSCSQTLNHNVMYWYQQKSSQAPKLLFHYYDKDFNNEADTPDNFQSRRPNTSFCFLDIRSPGLGDTAMYLCATSSKGAVNTEAFFGQGTRLTVV.

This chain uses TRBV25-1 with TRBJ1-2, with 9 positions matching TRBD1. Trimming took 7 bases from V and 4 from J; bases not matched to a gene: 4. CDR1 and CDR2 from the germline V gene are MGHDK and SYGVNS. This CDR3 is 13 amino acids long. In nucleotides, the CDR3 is TGTGCCAGCACTGCGACAGGGGGCTATGGCTACACCTTC. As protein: CASTATGGYGYTF.

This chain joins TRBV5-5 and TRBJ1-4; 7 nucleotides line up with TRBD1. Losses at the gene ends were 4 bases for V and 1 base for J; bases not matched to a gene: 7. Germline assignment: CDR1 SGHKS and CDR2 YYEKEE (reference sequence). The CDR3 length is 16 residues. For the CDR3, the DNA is TGTGCCAGCAGCACTGGACAGGTCGGAACTAATGAAAAACTGTTTTTT. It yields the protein CASSTGQVGTNEKLFF. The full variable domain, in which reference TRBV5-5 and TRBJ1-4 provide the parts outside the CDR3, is DAGVTQSPTHLIKTRGQQVTLRCSPISGHKSVSWYQQVLGQGPQFIFQYYEKEERGRGNFPDRFSARQFPNYSSELNVNALLLGDSALYLCASSTGQVGTNEKLFFGSGTQLSVL.

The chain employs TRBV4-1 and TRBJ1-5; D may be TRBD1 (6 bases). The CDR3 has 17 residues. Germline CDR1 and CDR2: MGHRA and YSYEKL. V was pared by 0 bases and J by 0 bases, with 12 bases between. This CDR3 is CASSQDAEGGSNQPQHF. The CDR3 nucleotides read TGCGCCAGCAGCCAAGACGCCGAAGGGGGTAGCAATCAGCCCCAGCATTTT.

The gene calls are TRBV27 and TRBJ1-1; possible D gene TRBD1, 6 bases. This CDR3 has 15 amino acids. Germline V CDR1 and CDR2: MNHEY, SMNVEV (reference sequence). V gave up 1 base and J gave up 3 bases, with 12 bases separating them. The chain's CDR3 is CASSLYGRGDTEAFF. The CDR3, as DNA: TGTGCCAGCAGTTTATACGGCAGGGGAGACACTGAAGCTTTCTTT.

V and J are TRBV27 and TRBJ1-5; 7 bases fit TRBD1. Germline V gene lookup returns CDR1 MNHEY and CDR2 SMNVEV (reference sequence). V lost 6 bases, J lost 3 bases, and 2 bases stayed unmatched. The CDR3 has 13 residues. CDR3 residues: CASRDRFNQPQHF. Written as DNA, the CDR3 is TGTGCCAGCAGGGACAGGTTCAATCAGCCCCAGCATTTT.

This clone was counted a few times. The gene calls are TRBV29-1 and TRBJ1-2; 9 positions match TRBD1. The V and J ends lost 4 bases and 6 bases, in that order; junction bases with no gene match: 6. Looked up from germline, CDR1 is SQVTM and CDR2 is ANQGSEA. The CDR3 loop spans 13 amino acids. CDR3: CSVGTGELHGYTF. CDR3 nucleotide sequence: TGCAGCGTTGGGACAGGGGAACTCCATGGCTACACCTTC. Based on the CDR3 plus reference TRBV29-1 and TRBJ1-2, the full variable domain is SAVISQKPSRDICQRGTSLTIQCQVDSQVTMMFWYRQQPGQSLTLIATANQGSEATYESGFVIDKFPISRPNLTFSTLTVSNMSPEDSSIYLCSVGTGELHGYTFGSGTRLTVV.